The 15 T cell receptor beta chains in this list originate from one sample, sequenced in a study of blood T cells in healthy people across ages. Primed by a sample-barcoded 5' primer and a J-beta primer mix, a second PCR proceeded for roughly 7 to 12 cycles. From the 5' RACE reads, TCRdb called clonotypes with MiXCR, one entry per CDR3 protein. The table includes 600,000 or so distinct CDR3 sequences, under 25% detected once. The source material was blood. All receptors derive from a man aged 65 to 85 in good health.

This clonotype has only a few counts. This sequence joins TRBV28 and TRBJ2-5, with 8 nucleotides matching TRBD1. This CDR3 is built from 16 residues. The junction had 12 bases not matched to a gene; V was cut back by 4 bases and J by 5 bases. CDR1 MDHEN and CDR2 SYDVKM come from the germline V gene. CDR3 amino acids: CASSSDREYALETQYF. DNA of the CDR3: TGTGCCAGCAGTTCGGACAGGGAATACGCATTGGAGACCCAGTACTTC.

This clonotype has more than one count but fewer than ten. One junction end does not reproduce the germline sequence, and a read error may be involved. The CDR3 bases are TGTGCCAGCAGTGGCGGGGGGCACTCTGGGGCCGACGTCCTGACTTTC. It codes for CASSGGGHSGADVLTF. The chain employs TRBV27 and TRBJ2-6, with 8 nucleotides matching TRBD2. Germline-derived CDR1 and CDR2 are MNHEY and SMNVEV (reference sequence). CDR3 length: 16 residues.

This clonotype was seen many times. The chain carries TRBV3-1 and TRBJ2-5, with a weak D call TRBD2 (5 bases). The CDR3 contains 12 residues. Trimming stripped 1 base from V and 5 bases from J, with 5 bases between. In germline, CDR1 is LGHDT, CDR2 YNNKEL (reference sequence). CDR3 nucleotide sequence: TGTGCCAGCAGCCAAGCGGGGGAGACCCAGTACTTC. It encodes CASSQAGETQYF.

The chain links TRBV12-3 or TRBV12-4 to TRBJ2-5; D may be TRBD2 (6 bases). There are 13 residues in the CDR3. V lost 7 bases, J lost 5 bases, and 14 bases lay in between. CDR3 amino acids: CASTTGVGETQYF. The CDR3 DNA is TGTGCCAGCACTACGGGGGTTGGGGAGACCCAGTACTTC.

This clonotype has just a few counts. This sequence joins TRBV13 and TRBJ2-3, with TRBD2 identical over 14 bases. Per the germline V gene, CDR1 is PRHDT and CDR2 is FYEKMQ (reference sequence). The CDR3 covers 18 residues. After removal of 3 bases from V and 5 bases from J, the junction contained 10 bases not matched to a gene. CDR3 protein: CASSLRTRLAGGGDTQYF. In DNA form, the CDR3 reads TGTGCCAGCAGCTTGCGAACCCGACTAGCGGGAGGGGGAGATACGCAGTATTTT. Full variable domain (outside the CDR3, taken from reference TRBV13 and TRBJ2-3): AAGVIQSPRHLIKEKRETATLKCYPIPRHDTVYWYQQGPGQDPQFLISFYEKMQSDKGSIPDRFSAQQFSDYHSELNMSSLELGDSALYFCASSLRTRLAGGGDTQYFGPGTRLTVL.

This clonotype showed up just once. The V and J genes are TRBV28 and TRBJ2-7, with a tentative D call TRBD1 (7 bases). The DNA matches TRBJ2-5 better at its end, which makes the J call doubtful. The germline V gene has CDR1 MDHEN and CDR2 SYDVKM. The CDR3 totals 14 residues. CDR3 loop: CASRPGTAGETQYF. In DNA, the CDR3 is TGTGCCAGCAGACCCGGGACAGCGGGAGAGACCCAGTACTTC.

This chain connects TRBV5-1 to TRBJ1-2; TRBD1 matches 7 bases. The V gene's germline CDR1 is SGHRS and CDR2 YFSETQ. The CDR3 consists of 15 residues. J lost 2 bases, V lost 4 bases, and 8 bases had no gene match. This CDR3 reads CASSTATGTNYGYTF. CDR3 nucleotide sequence: TGCGCCAGCAGCACTGCGACAGGGACAAACTATGGCTACACCTTC.

This chain uses TRBV11-2 with TRBJ2-5; the D gene is possibly TRBD1 (6 bases). This CDR3 comprises 13 residues. The germline V gene encodes CDR1 SGHAT and CDR2 FQNNGV. The V and J ends lost 6 bases and 4 bases respectively, with 12 bases between them. The chain's CDR3 is CASRLTGPETQYF. In DNA form, the CDR3 reads TGTGCCAGCAGACTCACAGGGCCAGAGACCCAGTACTTC.

The genes are TRBV20-1 and TRBJ1-4; a weak D match, TRBD1 (6 bases). Germline V gene sequence: CDR1 DFQATT, CDR2 SNEGSKA (reference sequence). V dropped 6 bases and J dropped 7 bases, with 15 bases sitting between them. This CDR3 comprises 13 residues. CDR3 in amino acids: CSAPVQGSEKLFF. CDR3 nucleotide sequence: TGCAGTGCCCCGGTGCAGGGGAGTGAAAAACTGTTTTTT.

This clonotype showed up many times. The V gene is TRBV3-1, the J gene TRBJ1-2; 7 bases fit TRBD1. The germline V gene encodes CDR1 LGHDT and CDR2 YNNKEL (reference sequence). After removal of 3 bases from V and 4 bases from J, the junction contained 5 bases not matched to a gene. CDR3 length: 14 residues. Written as DNA, the CDR3 is TGTGCCAGCAGCCACACAGGGGAACCCTATGGCTACACCTTC. It is translated as CASSHTGEPYGYTF.

Only a few counts were recorded for this clonotype. One end of the junction varies from germline; a read error may be responsible. V and J are TRBV10-3 and TRBJ2-1; TRBD2 aligns across 13 bases. This CDR3 is 16 amino acids long. The germline V gene has CDR1 ENHRY and CDR2 SYGVKD. The CDR3 bases are TGTGCCACCAGTGACCCGGCACTAGCGGGAGGGGTTGAGCAGTTCTTC. It encodes CATSDPALAGGVEQFF.

CDR3 DNA: TGTGCCAGCAGTTCCTTACAGGGCTGGTACGAGCAGTACTTC. It specifies CASSSLQGWYEQYF. The chain employs TRBV6-5 and TRBJ2-7, with D perhaps matching TRBD1 (6 bases). Trimming left V 4 bases short and J 4 bases short, with 14 bases between. Germline-derived CDR1 and CDR2 are MNHEY and SVGAGI. The CDR3 covers 14 residues.

The rearrangement links TRBV7-2 to TRBJ2-7; D may be TRBD1 (6 bases). The V gene lost 3 bases and the J gene lost 6 bases, with 15 bases spanning the gap. Germline CDR1 SGHTA, CDR2 FQGNSA. This CDR3 spans 14 amino acids. The chain's CDR3 is CASSLALRGGEQYF. The CDR3 DNA follows: TGTGCCAGCAGCTTGGCACTCAGGGGCGGCGAGCAGTACTTC.

V is TRBV11-2 and J is TRBJ2-5; D may be TRBD1 (6 bases). The J call may be wrong; the DNA end is better matched by TRBJ2-7. Germline V gene sequence: CDR1 SGHAT, CDR2 FQNNGV. The CDR3 runs to 14 residues. The CDR3 is CASSLDLQGGEQYF. In nucleotides, the CDR3 is TGTGCCAGCAGCTTAGATCTACAGGGCGGCGAGCAGTACTTC.

This clonotype was seen ten or more times. This sequence joins TRBV7-2 and TRBJ2-5; TRBD1 might be the D (5 bases). Germline V gives CDR1 SGHTA, CDR2 FQGNSA. V lost 2 bases and J lost 4, with 11 bases in between. The CDR3 has 14 residues. The CDR3 DNA sequence: TGTGCCAGCAGCTTAATCGGGCAGGGAGAGACCCAGTACTTC. Translating gives CASSLIGQGETQYF.